The entry below describes one T cell receptor beta chain. This sample is drawn from a study of T cell changes during pregnancy in multiple sclerosis. Some clones are missing from TCRdb's copy, which holds only in-frame ones; the method was immunoSEQ multiplex PCR. Among approximately 100,000 clones listed, 80% to 95% were seen once. This sequence was found in a female donor with multiple sclerosis, enrolled in a pregnancy study. Sequenced here: peripheral blood, sampled in the first trimester of pregnancy.

The CDR3, as DNA: TGCAGTGCTAGAGATTACTACGAGCAGTACTTC. Its translation is CSARDYYEQYF. The chain links TRBV20-1 to TRBJ2-7; no clear D. Per germline, CDR1 DFQATT and CDR2 SNEGSKA (reference sequence). CDR3 size: 11 residues. V gave up 0 bases and J gave up 3 bases, with 3 bases separating them.